This T cell receptor beta chain was identified in a study of CD8 T cells in Susac syndrome. Reverse transcription of roughly 0.5 to 1 ug RNA used random hexamers. TCR beta CDR3 was amplified by immunoSEQ multiplex PCR. This amplification extended across 54 Vbeta and 13 Jbeta segments. One entry per CDR3 protein results from TCRdb running MiXCR on the immunoSEQ multiplex PCR reads. The sample consists of under 200,000 distinct CDR3 sequences, around 94% of them appearing once. CD8+ and CD4+ blood T cells underwent TCR beta sequencing. Bulk CD8+ and CD4+ cells came from magnetic negative isolation; CD8+ TEMRA by FACS. This CDR3 has 14 amino acids. Germline values: CDR1 LGHDT, CDR2 YNNKEL (reference sequence). Trimming shortened V by 0 bases and J by 7 bases, and 10 bases separated the two germline ends.

The sample consisted of CD4+ T cells from PBMCs. This clonotype was sampled from a human donor in good health. The chain is built from TRBV3-1 and TRBJ2-1, with D unclear. For the CDR3, the DNA is TGTGCCAGCAGCCAAGATTGTAAGCAAAATGAGCAGTTCTTC. This sequence encodes CASSQDCKQNEQFF.